The source of this TCR beta chain is a study of blood T cell repertoires in COVID-19. Overall study: The United States, Italy and Spain provided the acute and convalescent COVID-19 samples. Nucleic acid was either cDNA or gDNA, and it came from T cells, B-cell-depleted T cells, or PBMCs.

As processed by the authors: Researchers report that nucleated cell counts were estimated from reference gene primer amplification. Libraries were prepared by immunoSEQ multiplex PCR; TCRdb keeps only in-frame clonotypes and omits some of them. That table gives V, J and clone size, and the DNA gave D and trimming. The sample holds 100,000 or so clones, around 80% seen once. The V end lost 1 base, the J end lost 4 bases, and 13 bases lay between the germline ends. Germline loops: CDR1 SGHVS, CDR2 FNYEAQ. This CDR3 has 16 amino acids. This clonotype was sampled from a man between 65 and 80 years old with active or convalescent COVID-19. Source material: peripheral blood. The genes are TRBV7-6 and TRBJ2-2; D may be TRBD1 (6 bases). CDR3 amino acids: CASSLDRVVPTGELFF. In DNA form, the CDR3 reads TGTGCCAGCAGCTTAGACAGGGTAGTACCCACCGGGGAGCTGTTTTTT.